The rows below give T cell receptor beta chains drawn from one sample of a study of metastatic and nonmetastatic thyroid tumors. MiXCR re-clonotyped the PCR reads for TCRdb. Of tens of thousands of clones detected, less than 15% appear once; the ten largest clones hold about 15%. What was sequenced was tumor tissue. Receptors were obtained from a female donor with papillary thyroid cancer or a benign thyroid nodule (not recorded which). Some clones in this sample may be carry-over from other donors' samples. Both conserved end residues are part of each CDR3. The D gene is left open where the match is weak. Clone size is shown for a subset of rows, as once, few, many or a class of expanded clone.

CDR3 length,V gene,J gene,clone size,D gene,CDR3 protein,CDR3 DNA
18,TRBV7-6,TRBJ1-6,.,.,CASSLEALTRAHVSPLHF,TGTGCCAGCAGCTTAGAAGCCCTCACCCGGGCGCATGTGTCACCCCTCCACTTT
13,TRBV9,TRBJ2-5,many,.,CASSRPLGETQYF,TGTGCCAGCAGCCGGCCTTTAGGGGAGACCCAGTACTTC
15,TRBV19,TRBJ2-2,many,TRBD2,CASSRGLAGTGELFF,TGTGCCAGTAGTAGGGGACTAGCTGGCACCGGGGAGCTGTTTTTT
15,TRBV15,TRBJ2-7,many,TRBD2,CATSLAGNIGYEQYF,TGTGCCACCAGTCTAGCGGGCAACATAGGCTACGAGCAGTACTTC
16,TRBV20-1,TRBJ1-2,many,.,CSARDRSRLGVYGYTF,TGCAGTGCTAGAGATAGATCCAGGCTGGGAGTCTATGGCTACACCTTC
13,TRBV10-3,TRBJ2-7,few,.,CAISGPIKYEQYF,TGTGCCATCAGTGGGCCGATCAAGTACGAGCAGTACTTC
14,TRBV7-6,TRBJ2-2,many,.,CASSPRRGAGELFF,TGTGCCAGCAGTCCTAGGAGGGGGGCCGGGGAGCTGTTTTTT
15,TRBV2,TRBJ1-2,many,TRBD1,CASSTEQGLVGGYTF,TGTGCCAGCAGTACCGAACAGGGGTTGGTCGGCGGCTACACCTTC
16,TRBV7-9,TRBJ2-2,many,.,CASSSWGDRNTGELFF,TGTGCCAGCAGCTCATGGGGGGACAGAAACACCGGGGAGCTGTTTTTT
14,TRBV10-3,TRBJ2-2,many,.,CAISEVRATGELFF,TGTGCCATCAGTGAAGTTCGAGCCACCGGGGAGCTGTTTTTT
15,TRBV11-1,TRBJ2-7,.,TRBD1,CASSRPGTGSYYQYF,TGTGCCAGCAGCCGACCCGGGACAGGGTCCTACTATCAGTACTTC
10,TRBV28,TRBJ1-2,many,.,CASSRRGYTF,TGTGCCAGCAGTAGGAGGGGCTACACCTTC
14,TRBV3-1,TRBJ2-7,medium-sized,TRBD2,CASSQPGLASEQYF,TGTGCCAGCAGCCAACCGGGACTAGCTTCCGAGCAGTACTTC
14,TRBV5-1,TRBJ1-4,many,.,CASSFEGGGEKLFF,TGCGCCAGCAGCTTCGAAGGGGGAGGTGAAAAACTGTTTTTT
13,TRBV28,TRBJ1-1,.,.,CASSFGPGTEAFF,TGTGCCAGCAGTTTTGGGCCTGGAACTGAAGCTTTCTTT
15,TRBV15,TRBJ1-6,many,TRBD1,CATSREGQGNSPLHF,TGTGCCACCAGCAGAGAAGGACAGGGAAATTCACCCCTCCACTTT
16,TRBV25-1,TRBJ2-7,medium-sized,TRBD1,CASSVLEDRGRYEQYF,TGTGCCAGCAGTGTACTCGAAGACAGGGGTCGTTACGAGCAGTACTTC
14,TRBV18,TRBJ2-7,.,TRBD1,CASSPGTGSYEQYF,TGTGCCAGCTCACCTGGGACAGGCTCTTACGAGCAGTACTTC
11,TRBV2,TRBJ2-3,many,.,CASSWRDTQYF,TGTGCCAGCAGTTGGAGAGATACGCAGTATTTT
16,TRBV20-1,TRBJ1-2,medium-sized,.,CSARDQRARDNYGYTF,TGCAGTGCTAGAGATCAAAGAGCCCGGGACAACTATGGCTACACCTTC
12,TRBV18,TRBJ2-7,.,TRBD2,CASSTSGSLQYF,TGTGCCAGCTCAACTAGCGGGAGTTTACAGTACTTC
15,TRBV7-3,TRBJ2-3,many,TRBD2,CASRTSGSSTDTQYF,TGTGCCAGCAGGACTAGCGGGAGTAGCACAGATACGCAGTATTTT
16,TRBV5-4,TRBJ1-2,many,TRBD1,CASSLYGTGTYYGYTF,TGTGCCAGCAGCTTGTACGGGACAGGGACTTACTATGGCTACACCTTC
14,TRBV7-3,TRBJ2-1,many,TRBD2,CASSSGRGAEEQFF,TGTGCCAGCAGCTCTGGGCGGGGGGCGGAAGAGCAGTTCTTC
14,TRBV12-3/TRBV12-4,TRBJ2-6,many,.,CASNDNSGANVLTF,TGTGCCAGCAACGACAACTCTGGGGCCAACGTCCTGACTTTC
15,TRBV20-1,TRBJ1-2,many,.,CSASQTEYTNYGYTF,TGCAGTGCTAGTCAGACAGAGTATACTAACTATGGCTACACCTTC
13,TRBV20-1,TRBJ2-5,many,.,CSASRSEAETQYF,TGCAGTGCTAGTCGGAGTGAGGCAGAGACCCAGTACTTC
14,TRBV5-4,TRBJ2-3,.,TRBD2,CASSLAGVGDTQYF,TGTGCCAGCAGCCTAGCGGGAGTCGGAGATACGCAGTATTTT
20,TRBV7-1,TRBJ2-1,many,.,CASSSRSQRSPLRSYNEQFF,TGTGCCAGCAGCTCCCGATCCCAGCGGAGTCCCCTGCGATCCTACAATGAGCAGTTCTTC
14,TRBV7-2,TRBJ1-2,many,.,CASSLAQKGYGYTF,TGTGCCAGCAGCTTAGCGCAGAAGGGTTATGGCTACACCTTC
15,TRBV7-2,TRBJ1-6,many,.,CASSLGQGIRSPLHF,TGTGCCAGCAGCTTAGGCCAGGGGATTAGGTCACCCCTCCACTTT
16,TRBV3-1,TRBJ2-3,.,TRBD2,CASIQLAGGTTYTQYF,TGTGCCAGCATCCAACTAGCGGGGGGAACTACATATACGCAGTATTTT
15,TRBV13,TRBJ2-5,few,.,CASSLPGEGQETQYF,TGTGCCAGCAGCTTACCGGGAGAAGGCCAAGAGACCCAGTACTTC
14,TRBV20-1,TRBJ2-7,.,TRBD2,CSAQPSGRSYEQYF,TGCAGTGCCCAACCTAGCGGGAGGAGCTACGAGCAGTACTTC
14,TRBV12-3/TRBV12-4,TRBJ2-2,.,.,CASNPGHLTGELFF,TGTGCCAGCAACCCGGGACACTTAACCGGGGAGCTGTTTTTT
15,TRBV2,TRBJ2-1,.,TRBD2,CASTRTGGAGNEQFF,TGTGCCAGCACCCGAACGGGGGGGGCGGGCAATGAGCAGTTCTTC
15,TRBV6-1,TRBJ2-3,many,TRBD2,CASTGGSGGADTQYF,TGTGCCAGCACCGGTGGTAGCGGGGGGGCAGATACGCAGTATTTT
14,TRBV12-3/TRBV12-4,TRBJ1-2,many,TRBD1,CASSLSPGQGYYTF,TGTGCCAGCAGTTTATCCCCGGGACAGGGATACTACACCTTC
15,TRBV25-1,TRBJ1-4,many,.,CASSENAAYNEKLFF,TGTGCCAGCAGTGAAAATGCCGCATATAATGAAAAACTGTTTTTT
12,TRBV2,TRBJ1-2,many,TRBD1,CASSGTAYVYTF,TGTGCCAGCTCCGGGACAGCCTATGTCTACACCTTC
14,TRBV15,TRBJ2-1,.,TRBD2,CATRGVSGSNEQFF,TGTGCCACCAGGGGGGTTAGCGGGAGCAATGAGCAGTTCTTC
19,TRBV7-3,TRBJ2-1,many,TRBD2,CASSLMGTRVVAEGNEQFF,TGTGCCAGCAGCTTAATGGGGACTAGAGTGGTGGCGGAAGGGAATGAGCAGTTCTTC
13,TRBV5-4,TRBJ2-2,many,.,CASSDQHTGELFF,TGTGCCAGCAGCGATCAGCACACCGGGGAGCTGTTTTTT
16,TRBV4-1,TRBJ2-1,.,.,CASSQDRASANNEQFF,TGCGCCAGCAGCCAAGATAGGGCTAGCGCTAACAATGAGCAGTTCTTC
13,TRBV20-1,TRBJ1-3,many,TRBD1,CSATRGVGNTIYF,TGCAGTGCTACCAGGGGGGTCGGAAACACCATATATTTT
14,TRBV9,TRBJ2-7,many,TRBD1,CASSRGQALYEQYF,TGTGCCAGCAGCAGGGGACAGGCGCTCTACGAGCAGTACTTC
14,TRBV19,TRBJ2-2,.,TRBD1,CASIGTVGTGELFF,TGTGCCAGTATTGGGACAGTGGGAACCGGGGAGCTGTTTTTT
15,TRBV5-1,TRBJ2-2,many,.,CASSETRGTSGELFF,TGCGCCAGCAGCGAGACGCGGGGTACGTCCGGGGAGCTGTTTTTT
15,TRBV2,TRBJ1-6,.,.,CASSFDGGHNSPLHF,TGTGCCAGCAGTTTCGACGGTGGTCATAATTCACCCCTCCACTTT
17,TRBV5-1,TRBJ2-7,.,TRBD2,CASSLVTPPAGAYEQYF,TGCGCCAGCAGCTTGGTCACCCCACCAGCGGGGGCCTACGAGCAGTACTTC
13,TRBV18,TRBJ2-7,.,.,CASSPGQPYEQYF,TGTGCCAGCTCACCCGGACAGCCCTACGAGCAGTACTTC
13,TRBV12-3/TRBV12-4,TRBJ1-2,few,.,CASSTRAGEGYTF,TGTGCCAGCAGTACGAGGGCCGGCGAGGGCTACACATTC
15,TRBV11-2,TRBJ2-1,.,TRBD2,CASSLGGGGDNEQLF,TGTGCCAGCAGCTTAGGCGGCGGGGGGGACAATGAGCAGTTATTC
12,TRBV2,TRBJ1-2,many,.,CASSEEDSGYTF,TGTGCCAGCAGTGAAGAGGACTCTGGCTACACCTTC
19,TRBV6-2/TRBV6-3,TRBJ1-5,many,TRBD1,CASSYLFSGGNIGNQPQHF,TGTGCCAGCAGTTACCTGTTTTCAGGGGGCAATATTGGCAATCAGCCCCAGCATTTT
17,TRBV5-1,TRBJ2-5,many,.,CASSLAKTGERQETQYF,TGCGCCAGCAGCTTGGCCAAGACGGGAGAACGCCAAGAGACCCAGTACTTC
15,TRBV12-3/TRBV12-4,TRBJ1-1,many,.,CASIKSGGRGTEAFF,TGTGCCAGCATCAAGAGCGGGGGGCGAGGCACTGAAGCTTTCTTT
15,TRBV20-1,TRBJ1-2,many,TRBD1,CSARASLTGARGYTF,TGCAGTGCTAGGGCTTCTTTGACAGGGGCACGGGGCTACACCTTC
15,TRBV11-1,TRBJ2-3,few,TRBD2,CASSWGGVGTDTQYF,TGTGCCAGCAGCTGGGGAGGGGTGGGCACAGATACGCAGTATTTT
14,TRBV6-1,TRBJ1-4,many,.,CASSQGHSNEKLFF,TGTGCCAGCAGTCAGGGACATTCTAATGAAAAACTGTTTTTT